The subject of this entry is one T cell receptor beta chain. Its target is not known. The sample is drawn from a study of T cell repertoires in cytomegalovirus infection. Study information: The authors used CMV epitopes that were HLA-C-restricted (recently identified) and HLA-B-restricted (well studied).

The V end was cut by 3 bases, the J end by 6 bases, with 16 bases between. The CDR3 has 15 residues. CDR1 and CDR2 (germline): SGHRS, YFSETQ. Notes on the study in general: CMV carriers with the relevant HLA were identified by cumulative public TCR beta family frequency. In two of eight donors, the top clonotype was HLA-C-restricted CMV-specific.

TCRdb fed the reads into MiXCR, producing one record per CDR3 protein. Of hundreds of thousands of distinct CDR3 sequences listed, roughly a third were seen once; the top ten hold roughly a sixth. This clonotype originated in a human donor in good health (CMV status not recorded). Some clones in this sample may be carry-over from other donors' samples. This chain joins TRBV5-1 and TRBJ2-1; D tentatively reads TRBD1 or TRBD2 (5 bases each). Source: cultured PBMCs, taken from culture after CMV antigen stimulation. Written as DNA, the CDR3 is TGCGCCAGCAGCTACCGGGACCCTGGGGGCAATGAGCAGTTCTTC. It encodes CASSYRDPGGNEQFF.